This T cell receptor (beta chain) is drawn from a study of beta chain features in type 1 diabetes. Findings and caveats of the study: Type 1 diabetes patients had moderately but significantly shorter TCRB CDR3s in all four CD4+ subsets.

This clone showed up just a few times. Antigen: not known. Expressed TCRB transcripts got sequenced, as all isolated RNA was reverse transcribed. The repertoire was sequenced with immunoSEQ multiplex PCR; TCRdb's copy has only in-frame clones and lacks some. Of approximately 730,000 clones in the sample, around 15% were seen once. V lost 0 bases, J lost 8 bases, and 16 bases lay in between. Germline values: CDR1 KGHSH, CDR2 LQKENI. The CDR3 extends over 15 amino acids. The source material was naive CD4+ T cells from blood. The sequence derives from a man younger than 35 with type 1 diabetes. This rearrangement joins TRBV18 to TRBJ1-2; possibly TRBD1 for D (6 bases). CDR3 region: CASSPPQGTTWGYTF. The CDR3 bases are TGTGCCAGCTCACCACCGCAGGGGACTACGTGGGGCTACACCTTC.